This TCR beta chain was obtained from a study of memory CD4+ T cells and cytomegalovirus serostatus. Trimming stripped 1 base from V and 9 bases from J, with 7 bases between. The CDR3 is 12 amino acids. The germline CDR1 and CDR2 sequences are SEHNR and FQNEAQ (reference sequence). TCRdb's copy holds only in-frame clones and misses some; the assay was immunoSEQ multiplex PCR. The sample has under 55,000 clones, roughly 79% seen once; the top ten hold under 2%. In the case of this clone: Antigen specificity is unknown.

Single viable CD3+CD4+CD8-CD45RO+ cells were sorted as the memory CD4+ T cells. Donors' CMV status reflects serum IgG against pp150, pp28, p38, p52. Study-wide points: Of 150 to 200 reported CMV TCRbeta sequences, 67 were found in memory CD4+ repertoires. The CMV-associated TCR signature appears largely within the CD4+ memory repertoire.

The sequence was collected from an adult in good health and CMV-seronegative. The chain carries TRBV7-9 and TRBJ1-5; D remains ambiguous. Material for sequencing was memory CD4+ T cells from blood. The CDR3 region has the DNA TGTGCCAGCAGCTTAGAGGTTCCGCCCCAGCATTTT. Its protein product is CASSLEVPPQHF.